Ten or more counts support the clone carrying this T cell receptor beta chain. What it binds is unknown. Libraries for TCRalpha and TCRbeta carried sample barcodes and unique molecular identifiers via 5'RACE. TCRdb recomputed calls from the 5' RACE reads with MiXCR, one row per CDR3 protein. The profile shows some 300,000 distinct CDR3 sequences, approximately 19% of them singletons. The sample comes from a study of T-cell memory formation after mild COVID-19. Study-wide points: CD4+ bias marked clones expanding day 15 to 37, unlike balanced contracting clones. Researchers found some responding clones in pre-infection memory, a sign that cross-reactive memory joined.

Trimming pared 7 bases from V and 0 bases from J, leaving 10 bases between. The CDR3 length is 13 residues. Looked up from germline, CDR1 is DFQATT and CDR2 is SNEGSKA (reference sequence). The sequenced sample was PBMCs or a T cell subset sorted from them (not recorded which). This sequence joins TRBV20-1 and TRBJ1-5; D gene unclear. The receptor comes from a man between 18 and 29 years old who had mild COVID-19 (a few samples of this study predate the infection). Cell type and time point are not known. The CDR3 nucleotides read TGCAGTGTATCCCCGGGTAGCAATCAGCCCCAGCATTTT. Translating it yields CSVSPGSNQPQHF.